This T cell receptor beta chain was identified in a study of shared clonotypes between healthy human individuals. With regard to this clone: Its matching antigen is unknown.

Authors' analysis steps: ImmunoSEQ supplied junction-only sequences lacking quality scores, so filtering was different. Clones were read by immunoSEQ multiplex PCR, and TCRdb kept only the in-frame ones, dropping some. V and J calls and clone size are those listed in that table; D and trimming were worked out from the DNA. The sample contains about 2.3 million clones, more than 80% of which appear only once. Trimming removed 2 bases from V and 0 bases from J; junction bases left unmatched: 15. The CDR3 runs 20 residues. Broader study findings: Memory subsets had estimated richness that was generally smaller than that of naive subsets.

The receptor was isolated from a young man in good health. Some clones in this sample may be carry-over from other donors' samples. The sample was naive CD4+ T cells from PBMCs. Noted subset: CD45RA+ positively selected. V is TRBV23-1 and J is TRBJ1-5, with 8 bases that match TRBD1. TRBV23-1 is assigned to the ORF class and has an uncertain function. CDR3 in DNA: TGCGCCAGCAGTCAAAAGGGTAGGACAGGGAAGTTTTATAGCAATCAGCCCCAGCATTTT. Translation gives CASSQKGRTGKFYSNQPQHF.